A single count supports the clone carrying this T cell receptor beta chain. Its antigen is unknown. The assay was immunoSEQ multiplex PCR, and TCRdb's table has in-frame clones only and misses some. The sample carries approximately 50,000 clones, 85% recorded once. These data are taken from a study of T cell responses to AZD1222 COVID-19 vaccine. Study observations and caveats: Distributed over spike, vaccine-associated CD4 TCRs predominated at 160-218 and 743-854. Unmutated variant regions are reportedly targeted by nearly half of spike-specific TCRs. It was only after the peak T cell response that any repertoires were sampled.

The germline V gene has CDR1 MNHEY and CDR2 SVGEGT. The CDR3 length is 15 residues. J gave up 7 bases and V 2 bases, and 7 bases lay outside the gene matches. The sequence was obtained from an adult in good health. Sample: peripheral blood, taken on day 0 of MenACWY control vaccination. The V and J genes are TRBV6-2 or TRBV6-3 and TRBJ1-5, with 8 bases matching TRBD1. CDR3 loop: CASSYVDRGGQPQHF. The CDR3 nucleotides read TGTGCCAGCAGTTACGTCGACAGGGGAGGCCAGCCCCAGCATTTT.